This T cell receptor (beta chain) was found in a study of shared clonotypes between healthy human individuals. Whole-study findings and limits: Clonotypes that were shared across a few donors made up roughly 5% of naive CD4 clonotypes. Sampling used blood alone; tissue repertoires probably differ.

Using immunoSEQ multiplex PCR, the repertoire was profiled, and TCRdb retains in-frame clones only, with some absent. The sample records under 1,100,000 clones, around 76% being singletons. The germline V gene has CDR1 LNHNV and CDR2 YYDKDF (reference sequence). Trimming took 5 bases from V and 5 from J, leaving 11 bases between them. The CDR3 loop spans 13 amino acids. Negatively enriched CD4+ T cells were divided by CD45RA into naive and memory. Turning to this clone: What it recognizes is unknown.

Material for sequencing was memory CD4+ T cells sorted from blood. The subset is: CD45RA-negative fraction. The rearrangement links TRBV15 to TRBJ2-3; tentatively, D is TRBD1 (5 bases). The TCR was taken from a man between 18 and 35 years old in good health. The CDR3 loop is CATSPRQLDTQYF. DNA for the CDR3: TGTGCCACCAGCCCGCGACAGTTAGATACGCAGTATTTT.